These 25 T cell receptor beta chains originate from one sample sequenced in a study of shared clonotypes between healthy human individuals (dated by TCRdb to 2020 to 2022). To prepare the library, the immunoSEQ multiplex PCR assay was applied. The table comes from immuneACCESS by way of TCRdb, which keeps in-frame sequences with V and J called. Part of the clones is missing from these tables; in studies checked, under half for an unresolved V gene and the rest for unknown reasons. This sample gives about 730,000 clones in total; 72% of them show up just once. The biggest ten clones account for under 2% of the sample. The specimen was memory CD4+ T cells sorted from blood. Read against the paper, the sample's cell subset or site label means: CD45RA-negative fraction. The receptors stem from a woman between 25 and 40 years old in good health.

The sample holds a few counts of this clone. This chain's CDR3 is CASSERGGDTGELFF. The DNA for the CDR3 is TGCGCCAGCAGTGAACGGGGAGGGGACACCGGGGAGCTGTTTTTT. The gene calls are TRBV10-1 and TRBJ2-2; 7 bases match TRBD2. The CDR3 consists of 15 residues. Looked up from germline, CDR1 is WNHNN and CDR2 is SYGVQD (reference sequence). The trim removed 3 bases at V and 3 bases at J, leaving 4 bases unmatched.

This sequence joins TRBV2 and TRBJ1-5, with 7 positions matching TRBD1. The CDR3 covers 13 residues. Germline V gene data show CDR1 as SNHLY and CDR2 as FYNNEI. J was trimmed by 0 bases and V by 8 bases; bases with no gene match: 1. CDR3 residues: CASGQDSNQPQHF. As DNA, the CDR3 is TGTGCCAGCGGACAGGATAGCAATCAGCCCCAGCATTTT.

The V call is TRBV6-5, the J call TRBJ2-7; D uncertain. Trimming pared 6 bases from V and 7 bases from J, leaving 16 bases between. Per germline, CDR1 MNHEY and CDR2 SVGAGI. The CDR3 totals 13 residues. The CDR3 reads CASRPGYYVEQYF. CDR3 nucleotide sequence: TGTGCCAGCAGACCCGGTTATTACGTTGAGCAGTACTTC.

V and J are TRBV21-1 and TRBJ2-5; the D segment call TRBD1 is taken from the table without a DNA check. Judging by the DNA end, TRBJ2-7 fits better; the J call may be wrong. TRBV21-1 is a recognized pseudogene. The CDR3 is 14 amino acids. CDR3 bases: TGTGCCAGCAGCACACAAGCCAGGGGGAACGAGCAGTACTTC. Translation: CASSTQARGNEQYF.

In nucleotides, the CDR3 is TGCGCCAGCAGCTTGTATGGCCGGGGCCAGCAAGAGACCCAGTACTTC. Translated, it gives CASSLYGRGQQETQYF. The chain has TRBV5-1 and TRBJ2-5; D is tentatively TRBD1 or TRBD2 (5 bases each). Germline V CDR1 and CDR2: SGHRS, YFSETQ. The CDR3 is 16 residues long. Trimming stripped 1 base from V and 2 bases from J, with 15 bases between.

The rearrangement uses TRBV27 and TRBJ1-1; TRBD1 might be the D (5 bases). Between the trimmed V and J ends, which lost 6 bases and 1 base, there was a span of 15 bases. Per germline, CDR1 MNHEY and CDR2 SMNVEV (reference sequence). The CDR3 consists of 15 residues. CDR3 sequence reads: CASSLGDVSNTEAFF. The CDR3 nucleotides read TGTGCCAGCAGCCTGGGGGACGTCTCGAACACTGAAGCTTTCTTT.

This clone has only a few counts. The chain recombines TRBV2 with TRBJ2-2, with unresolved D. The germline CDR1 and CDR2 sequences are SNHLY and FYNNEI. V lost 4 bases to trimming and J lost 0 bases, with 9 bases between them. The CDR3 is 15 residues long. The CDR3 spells CASSVSPANTGELFF. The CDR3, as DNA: TGTGCCAGCAGTGTAAGCCCAGCGAACACCGGGGAGCTGTTTTTT. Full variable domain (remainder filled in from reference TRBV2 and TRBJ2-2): EPEVTQTPSHQVTQMGQEVILRCVPISNHLYFYWYRQILGQKVEFLVSFYNNEISEKSEIFDDQFSVERPDGSNFTLKIRSTKLEDSAMYFCASSVSPANTGELFFGEGSRLTVL.

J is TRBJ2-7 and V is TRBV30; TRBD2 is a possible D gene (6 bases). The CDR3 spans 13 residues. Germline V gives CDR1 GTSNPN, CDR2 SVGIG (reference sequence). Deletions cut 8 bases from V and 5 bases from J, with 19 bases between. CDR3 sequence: CASNLRDGHEQYF. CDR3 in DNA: TGTGCCAGTAACCTGCGGGACGGGCACGAGCAGTACTTC.

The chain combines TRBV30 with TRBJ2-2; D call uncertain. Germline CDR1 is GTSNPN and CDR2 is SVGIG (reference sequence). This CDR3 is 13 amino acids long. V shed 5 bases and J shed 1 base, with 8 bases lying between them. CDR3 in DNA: TGTGCCTGGTCTCGTTTGAACACCGGGGAGCTGTTTTTT. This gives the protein CAWSRLNTGELFF.

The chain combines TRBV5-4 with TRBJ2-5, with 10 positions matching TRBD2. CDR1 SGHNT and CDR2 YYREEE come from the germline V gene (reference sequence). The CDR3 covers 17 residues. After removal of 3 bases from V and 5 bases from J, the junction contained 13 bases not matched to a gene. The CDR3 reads CASSSGALAGSGETQYF. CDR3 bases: TGTGCCAGCAGCTCCGGAGCACTAGCGGGGTCCGGTGAGACCCAGTACTTC.

The CDR3 sequence: CASSNLGGSHEQYF. Here the CDR3 DNA reads TGTGCCAGCAGTAATCTCGGGGGGTCCCACGAGCAGTACTTC. The gene calls are TRBV7-9 and TRBJ2-7, with TRBD2 matching over 7 bases. The CDR3 has 14 residues. Per germline, CDR1 SEHNR and CDR2 FQNEAQ (reference sequence). Losses at the gene ends were 6 bases for V and 5 bases for J; bases not matched to a gene: 10.

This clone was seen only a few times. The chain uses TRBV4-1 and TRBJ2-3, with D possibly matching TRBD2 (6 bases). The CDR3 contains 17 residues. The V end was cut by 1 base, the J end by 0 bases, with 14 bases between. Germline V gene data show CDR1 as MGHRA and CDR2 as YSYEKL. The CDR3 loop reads CASSQAFSGGSTDTQYF. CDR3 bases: TGCGCCAGCAGCCAAGCCTTTAGCGGTGGGAGCACAGATACGCAGTATTTT.

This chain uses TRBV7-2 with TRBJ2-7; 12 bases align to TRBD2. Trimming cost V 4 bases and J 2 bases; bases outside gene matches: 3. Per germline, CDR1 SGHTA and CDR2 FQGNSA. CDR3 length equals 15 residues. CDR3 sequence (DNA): TGTGCCAGCAGCTACGGACTAGCGGGACCCTACGAGCAGTACTTC. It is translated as CASSYGLAGPYEQYF.

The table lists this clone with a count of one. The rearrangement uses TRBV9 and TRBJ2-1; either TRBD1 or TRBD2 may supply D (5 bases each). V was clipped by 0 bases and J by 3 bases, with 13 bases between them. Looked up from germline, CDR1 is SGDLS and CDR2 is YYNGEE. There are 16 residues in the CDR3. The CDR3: CASSVGPRDLYNEQFF. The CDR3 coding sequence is TGTGCCAGCAGCGTAGGTCCCCGGGACCTCTACAATGAGCAGTTCTTC.

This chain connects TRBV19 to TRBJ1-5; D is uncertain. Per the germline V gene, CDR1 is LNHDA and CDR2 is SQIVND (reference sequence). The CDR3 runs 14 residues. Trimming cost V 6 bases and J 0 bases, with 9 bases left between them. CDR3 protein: CASRKEGSNQPQHF. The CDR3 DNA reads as TGTGCCAGTAGGAAAGAAGGTAGCAATCAGCCCCAGCATTTT.

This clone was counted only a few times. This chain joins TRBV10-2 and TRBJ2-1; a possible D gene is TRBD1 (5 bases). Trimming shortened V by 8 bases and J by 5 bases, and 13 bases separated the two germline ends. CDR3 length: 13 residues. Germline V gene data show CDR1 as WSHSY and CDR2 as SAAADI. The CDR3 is CASSGQGNNEQFF. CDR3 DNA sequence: TGCGCCAGCTCGGGCCAGGGCAACAATGAGCAGTTCTTC.

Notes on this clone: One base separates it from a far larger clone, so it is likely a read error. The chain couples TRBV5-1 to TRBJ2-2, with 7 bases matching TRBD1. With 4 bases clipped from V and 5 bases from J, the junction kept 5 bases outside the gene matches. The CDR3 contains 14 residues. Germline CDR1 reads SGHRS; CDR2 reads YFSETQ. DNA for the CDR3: TGCGCCAGCAGCCCCGGGACAGAGACCGGGGAGCTGTTTTTT. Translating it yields CASSPGTETGELFF. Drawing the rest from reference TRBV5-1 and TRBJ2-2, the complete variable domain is KAGVTQTPRYLIKTRGQQVTLSCSPISGHRSVSWYQQTPGQGLQFLFEYFSETQRNKGNFPGRFSGRQFSNSRSEMNVSTLELGDSALYLCASSPGTETGELFFGEGSRLTVL.

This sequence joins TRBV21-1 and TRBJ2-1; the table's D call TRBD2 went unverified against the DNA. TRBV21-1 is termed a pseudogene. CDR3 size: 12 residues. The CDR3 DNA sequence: TGTGCCAGCAGCAAACTAGCCGCTAACCAGTTCTTC. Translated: CASSKLAANQFF.

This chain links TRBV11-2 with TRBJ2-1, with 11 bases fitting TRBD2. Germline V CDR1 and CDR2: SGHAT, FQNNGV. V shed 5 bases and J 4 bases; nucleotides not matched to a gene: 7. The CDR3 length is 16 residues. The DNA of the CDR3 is TGTGCCAGCAGCCTCCAGACTAGCGGGGTTTACAATGAGCAGTTCTTC. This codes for CASSLQTSGVYNEQFF.

CDR3 DNA: TGTGCCAGCAGTGACGAGGATAGCTTCACAGATACGCAGTATTTT. Translated: CASSDEDSFTDTQYF. This sequence joins TRBV6-1 and TRBJ2-3, with no clear D. V gave up 3 bases and J gave up 2 bases, with 12 bases separating them. The CDR3 consists of 15 residues. Germline values: CDR1 MNHNS, CDR2 SASEGT.

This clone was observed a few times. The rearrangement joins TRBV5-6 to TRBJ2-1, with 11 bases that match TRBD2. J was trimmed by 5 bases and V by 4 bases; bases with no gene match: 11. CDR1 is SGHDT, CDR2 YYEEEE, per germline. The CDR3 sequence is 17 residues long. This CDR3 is CASSHIAGGRANNEQFF. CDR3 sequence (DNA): TGTGCCAGCAGCCATATAGCGGGAGGGCGGGCGAACAATGAGCAGTTCTTC.

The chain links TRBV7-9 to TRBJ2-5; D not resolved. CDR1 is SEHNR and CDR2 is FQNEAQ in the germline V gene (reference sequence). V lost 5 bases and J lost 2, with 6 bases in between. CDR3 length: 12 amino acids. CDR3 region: CASSLKQETQYF. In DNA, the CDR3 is TGTGCCAGCAGCCTCAAACAAGAGACCCAGTACTTC.

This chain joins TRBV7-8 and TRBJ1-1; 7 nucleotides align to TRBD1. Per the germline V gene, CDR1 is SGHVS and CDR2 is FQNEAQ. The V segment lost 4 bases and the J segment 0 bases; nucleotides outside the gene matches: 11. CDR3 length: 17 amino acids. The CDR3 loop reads CASSSIGTARMNTEAFF. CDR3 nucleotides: TGTGCCAGCAGCTCAATAGGGACAGCCAGAATGAACACTGAAGCTTTCTTT. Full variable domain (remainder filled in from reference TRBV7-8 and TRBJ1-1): GAGVSQSPRYKVAKRGQDVALRCDPISGHVSLFWYQQALGQGPEFLTYFQNEAQLDKSGLPSDRFFAERPEGSVSTLKIQRTQQEDSAVYLCASSSIGTARMNTEAFFGQGTRLTVV.

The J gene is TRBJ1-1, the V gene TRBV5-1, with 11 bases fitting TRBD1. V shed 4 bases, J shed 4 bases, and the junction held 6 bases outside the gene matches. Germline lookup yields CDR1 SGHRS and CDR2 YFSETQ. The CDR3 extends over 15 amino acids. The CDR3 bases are TGCGCCAGCAGCCCCCGGACAGGGGGCCCCACTGAAGCTTTCTTT. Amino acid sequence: CASSPRTGGPTEAFF.

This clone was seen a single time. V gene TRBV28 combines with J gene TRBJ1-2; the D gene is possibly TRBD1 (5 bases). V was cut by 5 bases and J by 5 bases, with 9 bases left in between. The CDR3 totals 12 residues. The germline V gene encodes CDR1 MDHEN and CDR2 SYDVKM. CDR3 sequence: CASSARQYGYTF. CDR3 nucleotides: TGTGCCAGCAGTGCACGACAGTATGGCTACACCTTC.